Listed here is a single T cell receptor (beta chain). What it binds is unknown. The germline CDR1 and CDR2 sequences are SGDLS and YYNGEE. With V trimmed by 0 bases and J by 1 base, 11 bases remained unmatched. The CDR3 extends over 18 amino acids. This specimen comes from a study of shared clonotypes between healthy human individuals. Study results and limitations: Sequencing of the sorted subsets was shown by rarefaction to be incomplete despite large depth.

At deep level, the assay was performed. Sequenced by immunoSEQ multiplex PCR; TCRdb stores in-frame clones only, minus some. Of some 1,400,000 clones in the sample, roughly 96% were seen once. Sequenced sample: naive CD4+ T cells sorted from blood. The subset is: CD45RA+ positively selected. This receptor was taken from a man under 40 in good health. The V gene is TRBV9, the J gene TRBJ2-3; the match to TRBD2 covers 7 bases. CDR3 region: CASSVGPLAGSGTDTQYF. The CDR3 bases are TGTGCCAGCAGCGTAGGGCCCTTAGCGGGTTCTGGCACAGATACGCAGTATTTT. Together with reference TRBV9 and TRBJ2-3, the CDR3 gives the full variable domain: DSGVTQTPKHLITATGQRVTLRCSPRSGDLSVYWYQQSLDQGLQFLIQYYNGEERAKGNILERFSAQQFPDLHSELNLSSLELGDSALYFCASSVGPLAGSGTDTQYFGPGTRLTVL.